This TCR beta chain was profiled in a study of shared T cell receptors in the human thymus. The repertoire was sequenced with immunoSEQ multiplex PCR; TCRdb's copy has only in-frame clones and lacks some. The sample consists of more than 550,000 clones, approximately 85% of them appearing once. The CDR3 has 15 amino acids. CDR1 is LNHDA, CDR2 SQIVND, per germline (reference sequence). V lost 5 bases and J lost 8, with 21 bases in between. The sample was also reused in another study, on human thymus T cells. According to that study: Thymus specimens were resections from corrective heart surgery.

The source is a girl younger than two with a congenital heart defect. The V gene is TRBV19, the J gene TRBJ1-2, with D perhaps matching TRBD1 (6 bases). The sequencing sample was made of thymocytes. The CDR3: CASSLPGQRGKGYTF. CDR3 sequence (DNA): TGTGCCAGTAGTCTCCCCGGACAGAGGGGGAAAGGCTACACCTTC.